This is a list of T cell receptor beta chains from one sample in a study of T cells expressing NK-cell markers. Reprocessing the 5' RACE reads, TCRdb reports a single entry for every CDR3 protein and omits DNA. The sample has about 460,000 distinct CDR3 sequences. Sequenced material: blood T cells: a sorted CD56 or NKG2C T cell subset, CD4+ or CD8+ T cells, or bulk PBMC T cells (not recorded which). The receptors here all came from a woman in her 50s in good health. The CDR3 runs from the conserved cysteine through the conserved F or W.

CDR3 protein	J gene	V gene
CASSLVARESTDTQYF	TRBJ2-3	TRBV5-1
CASRRTGEQFF	TRBJ2-1	TRBV2
CASSPSSGYNEQFF	TRBJ2-1	TRBV18
CASSLNGAGTSNQPQHF	TRBJ1-5	TRBV5-1
CASRPFTGFQETQYF	TRBJ2-5	TRBV12-3/TRBV12-4
CASSPEGRTAFF	TRBJ1-1	TRBV5-1
CASSLHPGGGTEAFF	TRBJ1-1	TRBV7-8
CASSQEQTQINEKLFF	TRBJ1-4	TRBV4-1
CASSILPTDTQYF	TRBJ2-3	TRBV19
CASSPVRSSYNEQFF	TRBJ2-1	TRBV4-2
CASSLKWDSGNTIYF	TRBJ1-3	TRBV9
CSVPYTDPNNEQFF	TRBJ2-1	TRBV20-1
CATQGAVDTGELFF	TRBJ2-2	TRBV24-1
CASSSPSRQGISYEQYF	TRBJ2-7	TRBV27
CASSWDRAGTTDNEQFF	TRBJ2-1	TRBV7-9
CSAPSTANIQYF	TRBJ2-4	TRBV20-1
CASSYLMTGYQETQYF	TRBJ2-5	TRBV6-5
CASSFGGAGARNEQFF	TRBJ2-1	TRBV5-6
CASSQEGGDNYGYTF	TRBJ1-2	TRBV4-1
CASSQTGTGNTEAFF	TRBJ1-1	TRBV3-1
CATSARFGEQYF	TRBJ2-7	TRBV24-1
CSAKPLADTQYF	TRBJ2-3	TRBV20-1
CAIRSSSGSTDTQYF	TRBJ2-3	TRBV10-3
CASSSGLLGYTF	TRBJ1-2	TRBV5-1
CASSQPGQRNSPLHF	TRBJ1-6	TRBV7-8
CASSQDWASGGYTF	TRBJ1-2	TRBV4-2
CASRGTGTSRTGELFF	TRBJ2-2	TRBV5-1
CASSPLGQGIGNTEAFF	TRBJ1-1	TRBV27
CSGTEGGTNTEAFF	TRBJ1-1	TRBV29-1
CASSPGDRGSGANVLTF	TRBJ2-6	TRBV12-3/TRBV12-4
CASSIDGLVVDNEQFF	TRBJ2-1	TRBV19
CASSPGQGSYNEQFF	TRBJ2-1	TRBV5-1
CASGSGLVWDTQYF	TRBJ2-3	TRBV9
CASTLPTSGVGETQYF	TRBJ2-5	TRBV5-1
CASQTSGGTGSPAPTDTQYF	TRBJ2-3	TRBV30
CASSFVSNQPQHF	TRBJ1-5	TRBV12-3/TRBV12-4
CASSPREQGTSPLHF	TRBJ1-6	TRBV18
CSATSQGGSGKETQYF	TRBJ2-5	TRBV20-1
CASSAGTSENNEQFF	TRBJ2-1	TRBV9
CASSKVAGVEQYF	TRBJ2-7	TRBV4-1
CASSSTFRVESDTQYF	TRBJ2-3	TRBV5-1
CSASIGGDQPQHF	TRBJ1-5	TRBV20-1
CASSLLSGRQLNIQYF	TRBJ2-4	TRBV5-5
CASSHAGQGRGAFF	TRBJ1-1	TRBV16
CASRGTNTDTQYF	TRBJ2-3	TRBV14
CASSPPVDNEQFF	TRBJ2-1	TRBV18
CASSQVAYSLNTEAFF	TRBJ1-1	TRBV4-1
CSASDDEGKLFF	TRBJ1-4	TRBV20-1
CASSQDGRTPWQFF	TRBJ2-1	TRBV7-3
CASSFDRGLKETQYF	TRBJ2-5	TRBV13
CASSQAAGRSNYGYTF	TRBJ1-2	TRBV4-1
CASSQDPRGGYTF	TRBJ1-2	TRBV14